This T cell receptor beta chain was observed in a study of cytomegalovirus exposure and HLA in healthy donors. Study observations and caveats: Later analysis demonstrated an association between a missense DCLRE1C variant and TCR beta V- and J-gene trimming. TCR beta sequences numbering over 15,000 were associated with HLA alleles at 0.05 false discovery rate in a later analysis.

Concerning this clone itself: The antigen is unknown. Other nucleotide sequences in the sample specify the same CDR3.

PCR amplification relied on 60 Vbeta primers (plus 13 Jbeta primers). Method: immunoSEQ multiplex PCR; TCRdb's copy keeps in-frame clones and lacks some. The table records under 200,000 clones, roughly 75% of them present only once. The CDR3 covers 15 residues. Germline trimming cut 1 base from V and 2 bases from J; bases unmatched to any gene: 1. Germline loops: CDR1 LGHNA, CDR2 YSLEER. Sequenced input: PBMCs. The genes are TRBV4-3 and TRBJ1-4; 7 bases match TRBD1. The source is a woman between 45 and 65 years old in good health and CMV-seropositive. CDR3 bases: TGCGCCAGCAGCCAAGGGACAGGTACTAATGAAAAACTGTTTTTT. As protein: CASSQGTGTNEKLFF.